This is a list of T cell receptor beta chains from one sample in a study of CD8 T cells in Susac syndrome. TCRdb redid the calling of the immunoSEQ multiplex PCR reads with MiXCR, one entry per CDR3 protein. The table lists approximately 190,000 distinct CDR3 sequences, roughly 92% of them singletons. The sequencing input was CD4+ T cells from PBMCs. The receptors were gathered from a human donor in good health. The CDR3 runs from the conserved cysteine through the conserved F or W. D genes are given only for firm matches. Some rows have no size entry. The others give once, few or many, or a class for an expanded clone.

cdr3_nt cdr3_aa j_call clone_size d_call v_call
TGTGCCATCAGTTCCCAGGGGGGGTCCAACTATGGCTACACCTTC CAISSQGGSNYGYTF TRBJ1-2 . TRBD1 TRBV10-3
TGTGCCAGCAGCGATGACACGGGGTTTGGCACTGAAGCTTTCTTT CASSDDTGFGTEAFF TRBJ1-1 . . TRBV2
TGCGCCAGCAGCCCACAGGGGCCCACGCGTGAAAAACTGTTTTTT CASSPQGPTREKLFF TRBJ1-4 . TRBD1 TRBV5-1
TGTGCCAGCAGCCCCCTCTCAGGGGAACAGCCCCAGCATTTT CASSPLSGEQPQHF TRBJ1-5 . . TRBV6-5
TGTGCCAGCAGCGCCTCAGGGGAAAGCGAGCAGTACTTC CASSASGESEQYF TRBJ2-7 . . TRBV9
TGTGCCAGCAGCTTGTGGACCAAAAACATTCAGTACTTC CASSLWTKNIQYF TRBJ2-4 . . TRBV7-2
TGTGCCAGCAGTTTCGGACGGGGCAATCAGCCCCAGCATTTT CASSFGRGNQPQHF TRBJ1-5 once . TRBV28
TGCGCCAGCAGCCCCGGCGGACTAGTGATAGATACGCAGTATTTT CASSPGGLVIDTQYF TRBJ2-3 . TRBD2 TRBV5-1
TGCAGCGTTGCGTACTATGGCTACACCTTC CSVAYYGYTF TRBJ1-2 . . TRBV29-1
TGTGCCAGCAGTTTATCAGGGAGACTAACCCGTACACACATGAACACTGAAGCTTTCTTT CASSLSGRLTRTHMNTEAFF TRBJ1-1 . . TRBV12-3/TRBV12-4
TGCAGTGCCATGATTGCTACGAACACTGAAGCTTTCTTT CSAMIATNTEAFF TRBJ1-1 . . TRBV20-1
TGTGCCTGGAGTCCATATGGGACAGGAGAAGGCTACACCTTC CAWSPYGTGEGYTF TRBJ1-2 . TRBD1 TRBV30
TGCAGCGTTGAAGATCTAGGGACGGGAGTAAGGAACACTGAAGCTTTCTTT CSVEDLGTGVRNTEAFF TRBJ1-1 . . TRBV29-1
TGTGCCAGCAGCGTAGGGGCCCTCTCTGATACGCAGTATTTT CASSVGALSDTQYF TRBJ2-3 . . TRBV9
TGCGCCAGCAGCCTTACTACTAGCGGGGGGCACAATGAGCAGTTCTTC CASSLTTSGGHNEQFF TRBJ2-1 . TRBD2 TRBV4-3
TGTGCCAGCAGCTCGGGACAAACTTTTAATTCACCCCTCCACTTT CASSSGQTFNSPLHF TRBJ1-6 . . TRBV3-1
TGTGCCAGCAGCTTTTGGGGACAGGTCCGGGGTACTGAAGCTTTCTTT CASSFWGQVRGTEAFF TRBJ1-1 . TRBD1 TRBV7-2
TGCAGTGCTAGATCAGGGGCCCTGGGCACCTACAATGAGCAGTTCTTC CSARSGALGTYNEQFF TRBJ2-1 once . TRBV20-1
TGCAGCGCCGGGGCAGGGGGCACTGAAGCTTTCTTT CSAGAGGTEAFF TRBJ1-1 . TRBD1 TRBV29-1
TGTGCCAGCAGAAGGAACGACAGGGTCCAAGAGACCCAGTACTTC CASRRNDRVQETQYF TRBJ2-5 . TRBD1 TRBV6-5
TGCGCCAGCAGCTTGGTTAGTGCTAGCACAGATACGCAGTATTTT CASSLVSASTDTQYF TRBJ2-3 . . TRBV5-1
TGTGCCAGCAGGCTGGGCCGCTCTGGAAACACCATATATTTT CASRLGRSGNTIYF TRBJ1-3 . . TRBV7-9
TGCGCCAGCAGCGCGCTCCCAACGACAGGGGGGCACACTGAAGCTTTCTTT CASSALPTTGGHTEAFF TRBJ1-1 . TRBD1 TRBV5-1
TGTGCCAGCTCAGGGAGTGTGGGCGGGGGAGCCACCGGGGAGCTGTTTTTT CASSGSVGGGATGELFF TRBJ2-2 . TRBD2 TRBV6-1
TGCAGTGCTGGGACTAGTGGCAAAGAGACCCAGTACTTC CSAGTSGKETQYF TRBJ2-5 once TRBD2 TRBV20-1
TGCAGCGTTGATGCGACGGCTGCTAACTATGGCTACACCTTC CSVDATAANYGYTF TRBJ1-2 . . TRBV29-1
TGTGCCAGCAGCCGGGCTCGGGGGGACAATGAGCAGTTCTTC CASSRARGDNEQFF TRBJ2-1 . TRBD2 TRBV3-1
TGTGCCAGCAGTGCACGGACAGGGCTTAATGAAAAACTGTTTTTT CASSARTGLNEKLFF TRBJ1-4 . TRBD1 TRBV27